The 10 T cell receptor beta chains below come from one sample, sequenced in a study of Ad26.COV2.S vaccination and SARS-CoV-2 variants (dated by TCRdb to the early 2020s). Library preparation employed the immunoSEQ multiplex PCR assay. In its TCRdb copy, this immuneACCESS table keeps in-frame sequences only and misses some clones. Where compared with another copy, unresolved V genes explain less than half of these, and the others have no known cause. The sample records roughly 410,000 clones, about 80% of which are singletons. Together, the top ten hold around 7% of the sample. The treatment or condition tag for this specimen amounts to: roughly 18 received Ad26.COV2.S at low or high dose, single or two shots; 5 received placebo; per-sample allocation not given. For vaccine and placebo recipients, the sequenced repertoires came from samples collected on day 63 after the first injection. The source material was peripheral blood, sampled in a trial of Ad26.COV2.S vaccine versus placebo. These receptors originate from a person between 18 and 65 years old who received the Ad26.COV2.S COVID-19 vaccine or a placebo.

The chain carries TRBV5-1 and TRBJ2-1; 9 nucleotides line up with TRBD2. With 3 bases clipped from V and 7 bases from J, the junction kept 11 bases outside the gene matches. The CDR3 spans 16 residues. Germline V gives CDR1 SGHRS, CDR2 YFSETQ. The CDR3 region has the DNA TGCGCCAGCAGCTCCCAGGGTAGCGGGAGTAGGAATGAGCAGTTCTTC. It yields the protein CASSSQGSGSRNEQFF.

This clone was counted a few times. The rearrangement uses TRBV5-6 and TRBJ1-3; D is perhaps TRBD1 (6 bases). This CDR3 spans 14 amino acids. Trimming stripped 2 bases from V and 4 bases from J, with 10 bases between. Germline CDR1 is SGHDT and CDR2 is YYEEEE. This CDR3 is CASSLGGAGNTIYF. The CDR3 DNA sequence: TGTGCCAGCAGCTTAGGGGGGGCCGGAAACACCATATATTTT.

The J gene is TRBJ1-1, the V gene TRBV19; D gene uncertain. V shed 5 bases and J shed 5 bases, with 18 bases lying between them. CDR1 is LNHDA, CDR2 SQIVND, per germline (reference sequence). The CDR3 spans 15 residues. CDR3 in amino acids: CASSPLGGLGTEAFF. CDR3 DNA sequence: TGTGCCAGTAGTCCATTAGGAGGTTTAGGGACTGAAGCTTTCTTT.

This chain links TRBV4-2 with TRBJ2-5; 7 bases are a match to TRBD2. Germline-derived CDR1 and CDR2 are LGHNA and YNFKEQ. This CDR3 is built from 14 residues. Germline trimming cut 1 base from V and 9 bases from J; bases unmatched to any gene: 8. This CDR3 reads CASSQVPSGKAQYF. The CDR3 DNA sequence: TGTGCCAGCAGCCAAGTGCCTAGCGGCAAGGCCCAGTACTTC.

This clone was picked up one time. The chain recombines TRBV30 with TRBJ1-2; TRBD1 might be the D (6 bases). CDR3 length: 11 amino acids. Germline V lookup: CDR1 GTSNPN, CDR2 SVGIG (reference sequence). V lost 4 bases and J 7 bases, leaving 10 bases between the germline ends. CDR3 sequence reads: CAWTEGGGYTF. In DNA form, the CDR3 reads TGTGCCTGGACCGAGGGGGGTGGCTACACCTTC.

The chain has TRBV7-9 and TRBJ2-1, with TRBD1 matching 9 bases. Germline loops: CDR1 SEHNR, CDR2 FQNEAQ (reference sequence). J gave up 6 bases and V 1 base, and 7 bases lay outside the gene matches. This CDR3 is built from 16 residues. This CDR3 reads CASSLVIGTGINEQFF. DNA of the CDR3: TGTGCCAGCAGCTTAGTCATCGGGACAGGGATCAATGAGCAGTTCTTC.

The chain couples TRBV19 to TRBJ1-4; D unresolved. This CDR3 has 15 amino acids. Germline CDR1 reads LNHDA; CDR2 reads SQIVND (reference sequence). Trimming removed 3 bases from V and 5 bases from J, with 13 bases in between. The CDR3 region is CASSINRNRNEKLFF. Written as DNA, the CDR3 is TGTGCCAGTAGTATCAACAGAAATAGGAATGAAAAACTGTTTTTT.

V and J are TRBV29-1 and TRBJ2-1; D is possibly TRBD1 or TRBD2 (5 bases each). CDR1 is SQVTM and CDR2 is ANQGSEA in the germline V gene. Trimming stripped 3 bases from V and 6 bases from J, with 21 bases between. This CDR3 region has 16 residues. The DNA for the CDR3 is TGCAGCGTTGAGGTTTGGTGGGGCAGGGCGGGCAATGAGCAGTTCTTC. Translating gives CSVEVWWGRAGNEQFF.

The CDR3: CASSVPSGRSTDTQYF. DNA for the CDR3: TGTGCCAGCAGTGTTCCCAGCGGGAGGAGCACAGATACGCAGTATTTT. The J gene is TRBJ2-3, the V gene TRBV2, with 9 bases identical to TRBD2. In germline, CDR1 is SNHLY, CDR2 FYNNEI. The CDR3 has 16 residues. The V gene end was trimmed by 4 bases and the J gene end by 0 bases; junction bases not matched to a gene: 5.

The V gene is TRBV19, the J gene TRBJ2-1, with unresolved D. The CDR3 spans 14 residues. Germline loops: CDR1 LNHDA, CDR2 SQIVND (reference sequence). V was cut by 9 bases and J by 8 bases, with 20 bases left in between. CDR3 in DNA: TGTGCCAGACCGTCCCCTCAGGCTTGCGATGAGCAGTTCTTC. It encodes CARPSPQACDEQFF.